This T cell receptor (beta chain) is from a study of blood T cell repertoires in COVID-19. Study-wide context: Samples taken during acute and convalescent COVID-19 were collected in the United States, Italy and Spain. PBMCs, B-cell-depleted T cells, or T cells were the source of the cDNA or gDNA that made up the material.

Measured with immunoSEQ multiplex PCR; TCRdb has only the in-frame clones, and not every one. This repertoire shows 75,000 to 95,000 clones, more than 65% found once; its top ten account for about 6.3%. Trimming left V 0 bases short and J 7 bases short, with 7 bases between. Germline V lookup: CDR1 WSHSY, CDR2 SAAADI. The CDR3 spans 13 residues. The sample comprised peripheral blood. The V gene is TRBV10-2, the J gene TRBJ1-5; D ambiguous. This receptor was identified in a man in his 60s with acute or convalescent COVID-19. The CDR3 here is CASSESTRQPQHF. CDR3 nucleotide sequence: TGCGCCAGCAGTGAGTCGACTCGACAGCCCCAGCATTTT.